This T cell receptor (beta chain) was sequenced during a study of blood T cells in healthy people across ages. This clonotype appeared many times. The antigen is undetermined. Whole-study findings and limits: There was a strong correlation between TCR beta diversity and naive T cell percentage.

Primed by a sample-barcoded 5' primer and a J-beta primer mix, a second PCR proceeded for roughly 7 to 11 cycles. Each CDR3 protein gets one entry after TCRdb re-called the 5' RACE reads with MiXCR. This sample has 870,000 or so distinct CDR3 sequences, with roughly 26% found just once. CDR3 length equals 15 residues. Germline V lookup: CDR1 LNHDA, CDR2 SQIVND (reference sequence). The V segment lost 4 bases and the J segment 1 base; nucleotides outside the gene matches: 6. The receptor's source is a woman of 80 years or more in good health. V and J are TRBV19 and TRBJ2-5; 7 bases match TRBD1. The sample was blood. The CDR3 loop is CASSTLGTAQETQYF. Written as DNA, the CDR3 is TGTGCCAGTAGTACCCTAGGGACAGCCCAAGAGACCCAGTACTTC.